These 8 T cell receptor beta chains were sequenced from one sample in a study of cytomegalovirus exposure and HLA in healthy donors. PCR amplification relied on 60 Vbeta primers (plus 13 Jbeta primers). TCRdb keeps only in-frame clones here, not all; method: immunoSEQ multiplex PCR. Of 100,000 to 150,000 clones in the sample, around three quarters are singletons; the top ten hold about 3.5%. Sequenced sample: PBMCs. The receptor source for this set is a young man in good health and CMV-seronegative.

V usage is TRBV13 and J usage is TRBJ2-3; possible D gene TRBD1, 5 bases. Germline CDR1 reads PRHDT; CDR2 reads FYEKMQ (reference sequence). The CDR3 is made up of 15 amino acids. V was shortened by 5 bases and J by 0 bases, with 12 bases between the two germline ends. CDR3 in DNA: TGTGCCAGCAGCGGCAGGGATCACAGCACAGATACGCAGTATTTT. Translated, it gives CASSGRDHSTDTQYF.

This sequence joins TRBV5-1 and TRBJ2-3, with D perhaps TRBD1 (5 bases). The V gene's germline CDR1 is SGHRS and CDR2 YFSETQ. The CDR3 consists of 15 residues. Deletions cut 4 bases from V and 0 bases from J, with 12 bases between. CDR3 in amino acids: CASSIRDRSTDTQYF. The DNA for the CDR3 is TGCGCCAGCAGCATACGAGACAGAAGCACAGATACGCAGTATTTT.

This clone was counted a few times. J is TRBJ2-7 and V is TRBV10-3; D unclear. The CDR3 runs 15 residues. Germline V CDR1 and CDR2: ENHRY, SYGVKD. Trimming cost V 0 bases and J 3 bases, with 12 bases left between them. The DNA for the CDR3 is TGTGCCATCAGTGAGTCGAATGTGGCTAGCTACGAGCAGTACTTC. It translates to CAISESNVASYEQYF.

The chain combines TRBV5-4 with TRBJ2-3; D might be TRBD1 (6 bases). CDR3 length equals 15 residues. V lost 1 base and J lost 4, with 13 bases in between. Germline values: CDR1 SGHNT, CDR2 YYREEE (reference sequence). CDR3 DNA: TGTGCCAGCAGCTTGAGTAGGGGGAGCCCAGATACGCAGTATTTT. Its protein is CASSLSRGSPDTQYF.

The V call is TRBV15, the J call TRBJ2-1, with D possibly matching TRBD2 (5 bases). The CDR3 totals 16 residues. Deletions cut 5 bases from V and 7 bases from J, with 21 bases between. CDR1 and CDR2 (germline): LNHNV, YYDKDF (reference sequence). The CDR3 loop reads CATSVWSGKSGNEQFF. The CDR3 nucleotides are TGTGCCACCAGCGTATGGAGCGGAAAAAGTGGGAATGAGCAGTTCTTC.

The chain combines TRBV7-9 with TRBJ2-1; 12 nucleotides line up with TRBD2. This CDR3 spans 17 amino acids. The germline V gene encodes CDR1 SEHNR and CDR2 FQNEAQ (reference sequence). V was clipped by 5 bases and J by 6 bases; unmatched bases: 11. The CDR3 sequence is CASSQRASGGAFNEQFF. In nucleotides, the CDR3 is TGTGCCAGCAGCCAAAGGGCTAGCGGGGGGGCGTTCAATGAGCAGTTCTTC.

The J gene is TRBJ2-1, the V gene TRBV6-1, with a tentative D call TRBD2 (7 bases). Germline-derived CDR1 and CDR2 are MNHNS and SASEGT. The V gene lost 1 base and the J gene lost 8 bases, with 12 bases spanning the gap. The CDR3 length is 14 residues. This CDR3 reads CASSEDRGAHEQFF. The CDR3 coding sequence is TGTGCCAGCAGTGAAGATCGGGGGGCCCATGAGCAGTTCTTC.

This clone was detected only once. The genes are TRBV19 and TRBJ2-7, with a possible D match to TRBD2 (6 bases). Between the trimmed V and J ends, which lost 5 bases and 0 bases, there was a span of 8 bases. Germline V gene data show CDR1 as LNHDA and CDR2 as SQIVND (reference sequence). CDR3 length: 13 amino acids. DNA for the CDR3: TGTGCCAGTAGTCGGGGGTACTCCTACGAGCAGTACTTC. Its translation is CASSRGYSYEQYF.